The rows below give T cell receptor beta chains drawn from one sample of a study of blood T cell repertoires in COVID-19. Repertoires were generated with immunoSEQ multiplex PCR, while TCRdb's copy carries only in-frame clones and drops some. Altogether roughly 330,000 clones are present, more than 75% being singletons, with the ten largest covering approximately 1.5%. The sequencing input was peripheral blood. All receptors derive from a woman in her forties or fifties with acute or convalescent COVID-19. CDR3s include the opening cysteine and the closing phenylalanine or tryptophan. Only some rows state a clone size, as once, few, many or a class for expanded clones.

CDR3 protein | V gene | clone size
CASSPRGLAGAGEQFF | TRBV7-3 | NA
CASSMTGTGRNEQFF | TRBV5-6 | NA
CASSLTAYEQYF | TRBV7-9 | NA
CATSGGTQSRETQYF | TRBV24-1 | NA
CASSQVWPPPTNEKLFF | TRBV4-3 | NA
CASSQTLANSQPQHF | TRBV3-1/TRBV3-2 | NA
CASSEWTGPGELFF | TRBV6-1 | once
CASSSSGRGANEQFF | TRBV27 | NA
CASSHGQGGTEAFF | TRBV7-6 | NA
CASGSLAGGLAKNIQYF | TRBV5-4 | NA
CASSVEYRVGSPLHF | TRBV9 | NA
CASTRVGSGNTIYF | TRBV28 | few
CASSLGQGSGELFF | TRBV5-1 | NA
CASSQSPGGADTQYF | TRBV4-1 | once
CASTSSSSTDTQYF | TRBV7-9 | NA
CASSSTQRLAQNIQYF | TRBV5-6 | NA
CASSLWELSGDGTDTQYF | TRBV28 | NA
CASSLQEREQYF | TRBV11-2 | once
CASSISGVLSSYNEQFF | TRBV19 | NA
CASSQGRASGITTDTQYF | TRBV4-3 | NA
CAISGAGQGGEQYF | TRBV10-3 | NA
CSVKLGGTGGRKTQYF | TRBV29-1 | NA
CASSQSPLGQGSHEQYF | TRBV4-1 | NA
CASSSRGTEAFF | TRBV12-3/TRBV12-4 | NA
CASTQAYEQYF | TRBV2 | NA
CATSRVSSGISEQFF | TRBV15 | NA
CASTTGTANEQFF | TRBV28 | NA
CATSDGGSTDTQYF | TRBV24-1 | NA
CASSRLPSTGAYNEQFF | TRBV9 | NA
CASRDRVMRDTGELFF | TRBV19 | NA
CASRSRADSYEQYF | TRBV28 | NA
CASSVYGSSGANVLTF | TRBV9 | NA
CASSLDNRQVSGNTIYF | TRBV5-1 | NA
CASRSPGGRASSSYNEQFF | TRBV19 | NA
CASSASLNFAEAFF | TRBV7-9 | NA
CASSQTSGSSYEQYF | TRBV19 | once
CASSSTGDGQPQHF | TRBV7-9 | NA
CASSPVGRVKAPEQYF | TRBV18 | once
CASRSQAATNEKLFF | TRBV7-2 | NA
CASSPAGGTSGPVSTDTQYF | TRBV3-1/TRBV3-2 | NA
CASSAGQTTSTDTQYF | TRBV6-1 | NA
CSAGPTATNEKLFF | TRBV29-1 | NA
CSGEQGENTEAFF | TRBV29-1 | once
CASTDRVSHEQYF | TRBV7-2 | NA
CASTRTVSSTDTQYF | TRBV6-5 | NA
CATSLAGGFNNEQFF | TRBV24-1 | NA
CSVDTGGVPEAFF | TRBV29-1 | NA
CASSQESGKLYEQYF | TRBV4-2 | NA
CATNSGETQYF | TRBV28 | NA
CASSRTSGEGDEQFF | TRBV6-4 | few
CATSDFTSGRYEQFF | TRBV24-1 | NA
CASSHSGLAGTETQYF | TRBV3-1/TRBV3-2 | NA
CATSGQTAEVGGYTF | TRBV24-1 | NA
CASSPQTYGYTF | TRBV5-5 | NA
CASSVSGLLYNEQFF | TRBV9 | NA
CASSPTSGANTGELFF | TRBV7-2 | NA
CASSLNSRTDTQYF | TRBV7-3 | NA
CASRDRQAAEAFF | TRBV2 | NA
CASRWGREQYF | TRBV2 | NA
CASPPPGLTAYEQYF | TRBV28 | NA